This record concerns one T cell receptor (beta chain) sequence. Some clones are missing from TCRdb's copy, which holds only in-frame ones; the method was immunoSEQ multiplex PCR. The sample lists 79,000 or so clones, 96% occurring once. Germline CDR1 and CDR2: MNHEY and SVGAGI. CDR3 length: 15 amino acids. V was trimmed by 4 bases and J by 1 base, leaving 14 bases between them. The sample comes from a study of technical replicates of blood from a handful of donors. The chain combines TRBV6-5 with TRBJ2-7; possibly TRBD2 for D (5 bases). The receptor was derived from a human donor in good health. The sample was T cells isolated from PBMCs. The CDR3 DNA sequence: TGTGCCAGCAGTTCAAACCCCGAGGGTTCCTACGAGCAGTACTTC. Protein: CASSSNPEGSYEQYF.